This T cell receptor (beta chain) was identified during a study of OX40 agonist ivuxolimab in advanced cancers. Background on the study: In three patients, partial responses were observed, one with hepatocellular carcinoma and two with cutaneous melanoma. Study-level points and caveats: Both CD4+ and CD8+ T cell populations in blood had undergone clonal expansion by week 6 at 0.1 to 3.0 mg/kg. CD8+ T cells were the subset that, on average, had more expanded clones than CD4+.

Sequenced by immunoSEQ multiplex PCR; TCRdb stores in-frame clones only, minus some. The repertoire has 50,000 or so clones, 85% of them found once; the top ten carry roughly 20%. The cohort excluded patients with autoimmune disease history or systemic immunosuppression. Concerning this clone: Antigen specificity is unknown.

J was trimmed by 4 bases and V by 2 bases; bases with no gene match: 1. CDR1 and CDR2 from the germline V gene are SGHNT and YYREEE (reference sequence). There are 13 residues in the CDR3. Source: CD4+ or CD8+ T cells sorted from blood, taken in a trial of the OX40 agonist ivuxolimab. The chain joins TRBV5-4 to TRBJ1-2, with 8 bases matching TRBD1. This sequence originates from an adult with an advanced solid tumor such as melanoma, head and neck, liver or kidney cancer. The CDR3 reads CASSFDRGYGYTF. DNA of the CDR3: TGTGCCAGCAGCTTTGACAGGGGCTATGGCTACACCTTC.